The source of this TCR beta chain is a study of T cell repertoires in cytomegalovirus infection. Study at large: Indications came from public TCR beta signatures; they pointed to CMV infection and to a matching HLA type.

Study-wide results and limits: Using cumulative public TCR beta family frequency, the authors identified those who carried CMV together with the relevant HLA. CMV-specific HLA-C-restricted TCR beta clonotypes dominated the ex vivo response.

About this clonotype itself: What it binds is unknown.

TCRdb used MiXCR to reprocess the reads, holding one entry per CDR3 protein. The sample gives fewer than 200,000 distinct CDR3 sequences, around 15% of which show up once; 25% to 30% is in the top ten. V gave up 4 bases and J gave up 4 bases, with 11 bases separating them. Germline V lookup: CDR1 KGHSH, CDR2 LQKENI. The CDR3 loop spans 14 amino acids. V usage is TRBV18 and J usage is TRBJ1-5; unclear D gene. The sequencing input was PBMCs. This clonotype was sampled from a human donor in good health (CMV status not recorded). Some clones in this sample may be carry-over from other donors' samples. This CDR3 is CASSLQEGNQPQHF. The CDR3 DNA reads as TGTGCCAGCTCACTGCAGGAAGGGAATCAGCCCCAGCATTTT. The variable domain in full, with the rest retrieved from reference TRBV18 and TRBJ1-5, is NAGVMQNPRHLVRRRGQEARLRCSPMKGHSHVYWYRQLPEEGLKFMVYLQKENIIDESGMPKERFSAEFPKEGPSILRIQQVVRGDSAAYFCASSLQEGNQPQHFGDGTRLSIL.